This record looks at one TCR beta chain sequence and its context. Its specificity is not known. CDR3 length: 15 amino acids. Germline loops: CDR1 LNHDA, CDR2 SQIVND (reference sequence). V was clipped by 6 bases and J by 2 bases; unmatched bases: 8. This entry comes from a study of T cell repertoires in cytomegalovirus infection. Study-level information: Both CMV infection and a matching HLA type were indicated by public TCR beta signatures. Findings and limits, study-wide: The study found HLA-C-restricted CMV-specific TCR beta clonotypes dominating the ex vivo response. Public TCR beta family frequency separated CMV-and-HLA carriers, including in an independent cohort.

Each CDR3 protein gets one entry after TCRdb re-called the reads with MiXCR. The table includes around 900,000 distinct CDR3 sequences, about a third detected once. The material sequenced was cultured CD8+ T cells from PBMCs, taken from culture after CMV antigen stimulation. The chain has TRBV19 and TRBJ2-3; TRBD2 matches 7 bases. This clonotype originated in a human donor in good health (CMV status not recorded). Some clones in this sample may be carry-over from other donors' samples. CDR3 bases: TGTGCCAGTAGACAACCAGCGGGGCTCACAGATACGCAGTATTTT. Its translation: CASRQPAGLTDTQYF.